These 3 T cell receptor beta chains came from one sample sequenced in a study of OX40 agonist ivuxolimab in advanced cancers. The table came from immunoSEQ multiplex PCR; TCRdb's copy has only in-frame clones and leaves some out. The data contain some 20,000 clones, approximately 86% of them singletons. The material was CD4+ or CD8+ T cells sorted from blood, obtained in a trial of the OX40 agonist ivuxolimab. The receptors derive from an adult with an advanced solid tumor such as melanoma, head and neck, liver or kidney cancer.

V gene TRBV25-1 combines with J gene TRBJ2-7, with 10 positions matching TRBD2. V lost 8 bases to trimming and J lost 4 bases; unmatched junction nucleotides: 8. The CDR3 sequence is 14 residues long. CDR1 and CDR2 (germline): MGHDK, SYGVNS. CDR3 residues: CASCRLAGEYEQYF. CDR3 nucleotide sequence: TGTGCCAGCTGTAGACTAGCGGGTGAGTACGAGCAGTACTTC.

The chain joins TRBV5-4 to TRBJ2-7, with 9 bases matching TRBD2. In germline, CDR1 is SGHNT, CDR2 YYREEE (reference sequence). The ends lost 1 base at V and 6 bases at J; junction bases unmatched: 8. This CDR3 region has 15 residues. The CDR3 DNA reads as TGTGCCAGCAGCTTGAAGGCGGGAGGGGCCGCCGAGCAGTACTTC. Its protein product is CASSLKAGGAAEQYF.

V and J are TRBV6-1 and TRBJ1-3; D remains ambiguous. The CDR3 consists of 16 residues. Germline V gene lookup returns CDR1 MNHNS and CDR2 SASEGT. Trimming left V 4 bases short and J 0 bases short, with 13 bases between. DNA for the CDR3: TGTGCCAGCAGTGTTGGACGGTCACCCTCTGGAAACACCATATATTTT. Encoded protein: CASSVGRSPSGNTIYF.